These T cell receptor beta chains were read from a single sample in a study of blood T cells in healthy people across ages. TCRdb used MiXCR to reprocess the 5' RACE reads, holding one entry per CDR3 protein. The sample lists 1.6 million or so distinct CDR3 sequences; about 31% were seen once. Sequencing was performed on blood. These receptors were obtained from a woman in her twenties or thirties in good health. CDR3s include the opening cysteine and the closing phenylalanine or tryptophan. D genes are given only for firm matches. Clone size is stated in some rows and not others, as once, few, many or a class when expanded.

>TRBJ1-4|-|TRBV10-3|-
CAISESHRSQGYEKLFF
TGTGCCATCAGTGAGTCGCACAGGTCACAGGGTTATGAAAAACTGTTTTTT
>TRBJ2-5|-|TRBV7-6|-
CASSLVELGETQYF
TGTGCCAGCAGCTTGGTAGAGTTAGGAGAGACCCAGTACTTC
>TRBJ1-1|-|TRBV29-1|-
CSVDGVIKGRMNTEAFF
TGCAGCGTTGATGGTGTTATTAAGGGGAGGATGAACACTGAAGCTTTCTTT
>TRBJ2-1|TRBD2|TRBV3-1|many
CASSRTSGNNEQFF
TGTGCCAGCAGCCGGACTAGCGGAAACAATGAGCAGTTCTTC
>TRBJ2-5|-|TRBV7-2|-
CASSLKTPGETQYF
TGTGCCAGCAGCTTAAAGACTCCGGGGGAGACCCAGTACTTC
>TRBJ2-3|-|TRBV15|-
CATSRDLRAPKDTQYF
TGTGCCACCAGCAGAGATTTACGGGCCCCCAAAGATACGCAGTATTTT
>TRBJ1-2|-|TRBV3-1|few
CASSQQTAIAGLYGYTF
TGTGCCAGCAGCCAGCAAACAGCGATAGCTGGGCTCTATGGCTACACCTTC
>TRBJ1-1|TRBD1|TRBV29-1|few
CSVGFRGPEAFF
TGCAGCGTTGGGTTTAGGGGGCCAGAAGCTTTCTTT
>TRBJ1-3|-|TRBV29-1|-
CSVGGLGISGNTIYF
TGCAGCGTCGGGGGATTGGGGATCTCTGGAAACACCATATATTTT
>TRBJ1-2|TRBD1|TRBV9|-
CASGPGTGRSYTF
TGTGCCAGCGGGCCAGGGACAGGGAGAAGCTACACCTTC
>TRBJ2-7|TRBD1|TRBV13|-
CASSSRARGQGAHEQYF
TGTGCCAGCAGCAGCCGAGCAAGGGGACAGGGGGCTCATGAGCAGTACTTC
>TRBJ1-4|-|TRBV5-1|-
CASSLGGLENEKLFF
TGCGCCAGCAGCTTGGGCGGGCTGGAGAATGAAAAACTGTTTTTT
>TRBJ2-1|TRBD2|TRBV7-2|-
CASSLVAGAFPYNEQFF
TGTGCCAGCAGCTTAGTAGCGGGGGCCTTTCCTTACAATGAGCAGTTCTTC
>TRBJ2-5|-|TRBV5-6|-
CASSLEKYQETQYF
TGTGCCAGCAGCTTGGAGAAGTACCAAGAGACCCAGTACTTC
>TRBJ2-7|-|TRBV3-1|-
CASSQTARGGSYEQYF
TGTGCCAGCAGCCAAACCGCCCGAGGGGGGAGCTACGAGCAGTACTTC
>TRBJ2-7|-|TRBV7-9|few
CASSLSKGIEQYF
TGTGCCAGCAGCTTAAGTAAGGGGATCGAGCAGTACTTC
>TRBJ2-3|-|TRBV9|-
CASSVAHSTDTQYF
TGTGCCAGCAGCGTAGCTCACTCCACAGATACGCAGTATTTT
>TRBJ1-2|TRBD1|TRBV10-3|few
CAITTTGTGAYGYTF
TGTGCCATCACTACTACCGGGACAGGGGCCTATGGCTACACCTTC
>TRBJ2-5|-|TRBV5-1|-
CASSNEFGAPQETQYF
TGCGCCAGCAGTAACGAGTTCGGGGCCCCTCAAGAGACCCAGTACTTC
>TRBJ2-1|-|TRBV9|few
CASSVGGISYNEQFF
TGTGCCAGCAGCGTAGGCGGGATTTCCTACAATGAGCAGTTCTTC
>TRBJ2-1|-|TRBV6-2/TRBV6-3|-
CASRMEAEQFF
TGTGCCAGCAGGATGGAGGCTGAGCAGTTCTTC
>TRBJ2-7|-|TRBV6-1|-
CASSAQVNSYEQYF
TGTGCCAGCAGTGCACAGGTAAACTCCTACGAGCAGTACTTC
>TRBJ2-5|-|TRBV5-4|-
CASGLGGGGQETQYF
TGTGCCAGCGGCTTGGGGGGAGGGGGACAAGAGACCCAGTACTTC
>TRBJ2-7|-|TRBV6-4|many
CASSGISSYEQYF
TGTGCCAGCAGTGGGATAAGCTCCTACGAGCAGTACTTC
>TRBJ2-1|TRBD2|TRBV7-9|-
CASSLTLWAGGADEQFF
TGTGCCAGCAGCTTAACGCTTTGGGCGGGGGGCGCGGATGAGCAGTTCTTC
>TRBJ2-1|TRBD2|TRBV11-3|-
CASSPYLSGTPNEQFF
TGTGCCAGCAGCCCATACCTTAGCGGGACTCCCAATGAGCAGTTCTTC
>TRBJ1-2|-|TRBV5-1|-
CASSLYTTETGSYGYTF
TGCGCCAGCAGCTTATATACCACTGAGACGGGATCCTATGGCTACACCTTC
>TRBJ1-4|-|TRBV6-1|-
CASSRQQTNEKLFF
TGTGCCAGCAGTAGGCAGCAGACAAATGAAAAACTGTTTTTT
>TRBJ2-1|TRBD2|TRBV29-1|many
CSVVTGGRNEQFF
TGCAGCGTTGTAACGGGGGGTCGTAATGAGCAGTTCTTC
>TRBJ1-5|-|TRBV7-2|many
CASSPTAVLNQPQHF
TGTGCCAGCAGCCCCACGGCAGTTCTCAATCAGCCCCAGCATTTT
>TRBJ2-7|-|TRBV11-2|-
CVSSFDRLNEQYF
TGTGTCAGCAGCTTCGACAGGCTAAACGAGCAGTACTTC
>TRBJ2-6|TRBD2|TRBV6-1|few
CASIRGGAGANVLTF
TGTGCCAGCATCCGGGGAGGGGCTGGGGCCAACGTCCTGACTTTC
>TRBJ1-5|-|TRBV5-1|few
CASSFEGANQPQHF
TGCGCCAGCAGCTTTGAGGGTGCCAATCAGCCCCAGCATTTT
>TRBJ2-1|TRBD2|TRBV9|-
CASSKGGLAGSYEQFF
TGTGCCAGCAGCAAAGGAGGACTAGCGGGATCGTATGAGCAGTTCTTC
>TRBJ2-7|-|TRBV27|few
CASMDSYEQYF
TGTGCCAGCATGGACTCCTACGAGCAGTACTTC
>TRBJ1-4|TRBD1|TRBV15|-
CATSNSKGTGGLLANEKLFF
TGTGCCACCAGCAACTCAAAAGGGACAGGGGGGCTATTGGCTAATGAAAAACTGTTTTTT
>TRBJ1-1|-|TRBV7-9|few
CASSLAGSEAFF
TGTGCCAGCAGCTTAGCAGGGAGTGAAGCTTTCTTT
>TRBJ2-3|TRBD2|TRBV4-1|-
CASSPRTSGDTDAQYF
TGCGCCAGCAGCCCACGGACTAGCGGGGACACAGATGCGCAGTATTTT
>TRBJ2-5|-|TRBV28|-
CASSAPGGKNQETQYF
TGTGCCAGCAGTGCGCCGGGCGGGAAGAACCAAGAGACCCAGTACTTC
>TRBJ2-4|-|TRBV28|many
CASSLQGAKNIQYF
TGTGCCAGCAGCTTACAGGGAGCCAAAAACATTCAGTACTTC
>TRBJ1-6|TRBD1|TRBV7-9|few
CASSLGRQGNSPLHF
TGTGCCAGCAGCTTAGGCCGACAGGGAAATTCACCCCTCCACTTT
>TRBJ2-1|-|TRBV4-1|many
CASSRTEGGLDEQFF
TGCGCCAGCAGCCGGACTGAGGGGGGGCTTGATGAGCAGTTCTTC
>TRBJ2-3|TRBD2|TRBV12-3/TRBV12-4|-
CASSWASGSLDTQYF
TGTGCCAGCAGTTGGGCTAGCGGGAGTCTAGATACGCAGTATTTT
>TRBJ2-3|-|TRBV12-5|-
CASGPPGAAGVYTQYF
TGTGCTAGTGGTCCGCCGGGAGCCGCCGGAGTTTATACGCAGTATTTT
>TRBJ2-7|-|TRBV2|-
CASSEARWGARSEQYF
TGTGCCAGCAGTGAAGCGCGGTGGGGGGCGAGGAGCGAGCAGTACTTC
>TRBJ1-5|-|TRBV6-6|-
CASRIKASNQPQHF
TGTGCCAGCAGGATTAAAGCGAGCAATCAGCCCCAGCATTTT
>TRBJ2-7|TRBD2|TRBV20-1|-
CSALGLAGMHEQYF
TGCAGTGCCCTAGGACTAGCGGGGATGCACGAGCAGTACTTC
>TRBJ2-7|-|TRBV20-1|-
CSARDKNSTVYEQYF
TGCAGTGCTAGAGATAAAAACTCAACAGTCTACGAGCAGTACTTC
>TRBJ1-4|-|TRBV20-1|-
CSARGTGPNEKLFF
TGCAGTGCTAGGGGGACCGGTCCTAATGAAAAACTGTTTTTT
>TRBJ2-6|-|TRBV19|-
CASSISGLIGDSGANVLTF
TGTGCCAGTAGTATCTCCGGACTGATCGGAGACTCTGGGGCCAACGTCCTGACTTTC
>TRBJ2-7|TRBD1|TRBV20-1|few
CSAISGTGNSDEQYF
TGCAGTGCCATCTCCGGGACAGGGAATAGTGACGAGCAGTACTTC
>TRBJ1-5|-|TRBV28|-
CASSLQIYSNQPQHF
TGTGCCAGCAGTTTGCAGATCTATAGCAATCAGCCCCAGCATTTT
>TRBJ2-5|TRBD1|TRBV5-5|-
CASYRGPTIQETQYF
TGTGCCAGCTATAGGGGGCCAACCATCCAAGAGACCCAGTACTTC